The 25 T cell receptor beta chains below were found in one sample sequenced in a study of PD-1 blockade in classical Hodgkin lymphoma. The assay was immunoSEQ multiplex PCR, and TCRdb's table has in-frame clones only and misses some. Here the sample spans approximately 17,000 clones, roughly 76% being singletons. No patient escaped relapse after autologous stem cell transplantation, and brentuximab vedotin exposure varied. The sample in question was peripheral blood mononuclear cells (PBMCs), obtained at baseline. The source of these receptors is a human donor with classical Hodgkin lymphoma.

As DNA, the CDR3 is TGTGCCAGCTCCCCTGGACTAGACTACAATGAGCAGTTCTTC. This codes for CASSPGLDYNEQFF. This chain connects TRBV6-4 to TRBJ2-1, with TRBD2 matching over 7 bases. V lost 8 bases, J lost 3 bases, and 7 bases stayed unmatched. Per the germline V gene, CDR1 is MRHNA and CDR2 is SNTAGT. This CDR3 has 14 amino acids.

This chain joins TRBV19 and TRBJ2-2; 8 nucleotides line up with TRBD1. V gave up 2 bases and J gave up 4 bases; unmatched junction bases: 3. The CDR3 spans 15 residues. The V gene's germline CDR1 is LNHDA and CDR2 SQIVND (reference sequence). The CDR3 bases are TGTGCCAGTAGTATATTGGGACAGGTCACCGGGGAGCTGTTTTTT. Its protein product is CASSILGQVTGELFF.

This chain joins TRBV5-3 and TRBJ1-2; a possible D gene is TRBD1 (6 bases). TRBV5-3 is an ORF, with its function uncertain. The V and J ends lost 4 bases and 7 bases respectively, with 26 bases between them. The CDR3 length is 17 residues. The CDR3 is CARSLPRVLGGVGGYTF. CDR3 bases: TGTGCCAGAAGCCTCCCTAGAGTGTTAGGGGGAGTGGGTGGCTACACCTTC.

CDR3 DNA: TGCAGCGTTGAAGATCTTGGCAGGGGCTCCAATACAGAGACCCAGTACTTC. Its translation is CSVEDLGRGSNTETQYF. The chain joins TRBV29-1 to TRBJ2-5; TRBD1 is a possible D gene (6 bases). This CDR3 has 17 amino acids. The germline CDR1 and CDR2 sequences are SQVTM and ANQGSEA. Trimming removed 0 bases from V and 4 bases from J, with 21 bases in between.

The CDR3 reads CASSLVGPRTNEKLFF. CDR3 DNA: TGCGCCAGCAGCTTGGTAGGGCCTAGGACTAATGAAAAACTGTTTTTT. The chain uses TRBV5-1 and TRBJ1-4; D not resolved. The V gene's germline CDR1 is SGHRS and CDR2 YFSETQ. V lost 0 bases and J 2 bases, leaving 11 bases between the germline ends. The CDR3 totals 16 residues.

The gene calls are TRBV27 and TRBJ2-5, with D maybe TRBD1 (6 bases). Trimming pared 4 bases from V and 5 bases from J, leaving 8 bases between. The CDR3 is 12 amino acids. From germline, CDR1 is MNHEY and CDR2 SMNVEV (reference sequence). CDR3 DNA: TGTGCCAGCAGTTCAGGGGCCGAGACCCAGTACTTC. Protein product: CASSSGAETQYF.

The J gene is TRBJ2-2, the V gene TRBV10-3, with D possibly matching TRBD1 (6 bases). Germline CDR1 and CDR2: ENHRY and SYGVKD. V lost 6 bases and J lost 7, with 12 bases in between. The CDR3 has 13 amino acids. In DNA, the CDR3 is TGTGCCATCAGACAACAGGGACACGGGGAGCTGTTTTTT. Translated: CAIRQQGHGELFF.

The V call is TRBV7-9, the J call TRBJ1-6; the D is unclear. The CDR3 runs 14 residues. The germline V gene has CDR1 SEHNR and CDR2 FQNEAQ (reference sequence). Trimming took off 4 bases at V and 9 bases at J, with 13 bases between the two ends. CDR3 loop: CASSSQPLGSPLHF. CDR3 bases: TGTGCCAGCAGCTCACAACCGCTCGGTTCACCCCTCCACTTT.

The DNA of the CDR3 is TGTGCCAGCAGCCCCCGTCTGGGACAGGGGGCGAGGGAGCAGTACTTC. Protein product: CASSPRLGQGAREQYF. The chain couples TRBV5-6 to TRBJ2-7; 12 bases map to TRBD1. There are 16 residues in the CDR3. CDR1 is SGHDT, CDR2 YYEEEE, per germline. With V trimmed by 4 bases and J by 7 bases, 12 bases remained unmatched.

This clone was detected only once. V and J are TRBV6-6 and TRBJ2-7, with D hard to call. Germline CDR1 reads MNHNY; CDR2 reads SVGAGI (reference sequence). This CDR3 contains 12 residues. V was trimmed by 4 bases and J by 3 bases, leaving 7 bases between them. The CDR3 DNA reads TGTGCCAGCAGTTTAGCCAACTACGAGCAGTACTTC. Its translation: CASSLANYEQYF.

The chain links TRBV19 to TRBJ1-1; the D is unclear. Germline V gives CDR1 LNHDA, CDR2 SQIVND (reference sequence). Trimming stripped 5 bases from V and 0 bases from J, with 13 bases between. The CDR3 length is 15 residues. The CDR3 DNA reads as TGTGCCAGTAGTTGGCGTGGGGAAATGAACACTGAAGCTTTCTTT. Translation: CASSWRGEMNTEAFF.

V gene TRBV6-6 combines with J gene TRBJ1-2; a weak D match, TRBD1 (6 bases). V lost 10 bases and J lost 0, with 12 bases in between. This CDR3 is 13 amino acids long. Per the germline V gene, CDR1 is MNHNY and CDR2 is SVGAGI (reference sequence). CDR3 nucleotides: TGTGCCACCGGGGGCGGAACTAACTATGGCTACACCTTC. It is translated as CATGGGTNYGYTF.

The chain couples TRBV7-8 to TRBJ2-7, with D possibly TRBD2 on 5 matching bases. The V and J ends lost 1 base and 3 bases respectively, with 13 bases between them. This CDR3 has 15 residues. Germline lookup yields CDR1 SGHVS and CDR2 FQNEAQ. CDR3 coding DNA: TGTGCCAGCAGCTTAGGCATAGCGTTCGGCTACGAGCAGTACTTC. Translated, it gives CASSLGIAFGYEQYF.

The chain has TRBV7-9 and TRBJ1-2; a weak D match, TRBD1 (6 bases). Trimming cost V 0 bases and J 4 bases, with 9 bases left between them. This CDR3 spans 14 amino acids. Germline-derived CDR1 and CDR2 are SEHNR and FQNEAQ (reference sequence). The CDR3 region is CASSLAGAIYGYTF. The CDR3 DNA reads TGTGCCAGCAGCTTAGCGGGGGCGATCTATGGCTACACCTTC.

V and J are TRBV6-1 and TRBJ2-5; 8 bases are shared with TRBD1. J lost 2 bases, V lost 3 bases, and 5 bases had no gene match. Germline V gene sequence: CDR1 MNHNS, CDR2 SASEGT. This CDR3 comprises 15 residues. The chain's CDR3 is CASSELGQAQETQYF. The CDR3 nucleotides are TGTGCCAGCAGTGAGTTGGGACAGGCACAAGAGACCCAGTACTTC.

This clone was counted only a few times. The CDR3 spells CASSVNPRDGTEAFF. CDR3 nucleotides: TGCGCCAGCAGCGTCAACCCCCGGGACGGCACTGAAGCTTTCTTT. The chain combines TRBV5-1 with TRBJ1-1, with D possibly TRBD1 on 5 matching bases. Germline-derived CDR1 and CDR2 are SGHRS and YFSETQ. This CDR3 spans 15 amino acids. Trimming took off 4 bases at V and 4 bases at J, with 17 bases between the two ends. Together with reference TRBV5-1 and TRBJ1-1, the CDR3 gives the full variable domain: KAGVTQTPRYLIKTRGQQVTLSCSPISGHRSVSWYQQTPGQGLQFLFEYFSETQRNKGNFPGRFSGRQFSNSRSEMNVSTLELGDSALYLCASSVNPRDGTEAFFGQGTRLTVV.

The chain has TRBV6-1 and TRBJ1-1; the D gene is possibly TRBD1 (5 bases). The CDR3 runs to 14 residues. The germline gives CDR1 MNHNS, CDR2 SASEGT. V lost 7 bases, J lost 7 bases, and 19 bases lay in between. CDR3 amino acids: CASNLLGARYEAFF. DNA of the CDR3: TGTGCCAGCAATTTATTAGGGGCGCGGTATGAAGCTTTCTTT.

The rearrangement links TRBV6-5 to TRBJ1-2; D gene uncertain. From germline, CDR1 is MNHEY and CDR2 SVGAGI. V was cut by 5 bases and J by 0 bases, with 13 bases left in between. CDR3 size: 15 residues. For the CDR3, the DNA is TGTGCCAGCAGTGCCAATGGTGCAGCTAACTATGGCTACACCTTC. Encoded protein: CASSANGAANYGYTF.

The chain links TRBV18 to TRBJ1-2; D not resolved. V shed 2 bases and J shed 2 bases, with 9 bases lying between them. In germline, CDR1 is KGHSH, CDR2 LQKENI. CDR3 size: 14 residues. This CDR3 reads CASSPNGFNYGYTF. In DNA form, the CDR3 reads TGTGCCAGCTCACCAAATGGTTTCAACTATGGCTACACCTTC.

The chain uses TRBV30 and TRBJ1-4, with D possibly matching TRBD1 (5 bases). The CDR3 totals 12 residues. The V gene lost 7 bases and the J gene lost 8 bases, with 14 bases spanning the gap. Germline V gives CDR1 GTSNPN, CDR2 SVGIG (reference sequence). The CDR3 here is CAFSGSREKLFF. CDR3 sequence (DNA): TGTGCCTTTTCAGGGAGTCGGGAAAAACTGTTTTTT.

The chain couples TRBV29-1 to TRBJ2-7; 9 nucleotides match TRBD2. CDR3 length equals 14 residues. Germline CDR1 reads SQVTM; CDR2 reads ANQGSEA. Germline trimming cut 5 bases from V and 6 bases from J; bases unmatched to any gene: 11. This CDR3 reads CSVLNSGGPAEQYF. The CDR3 nucleotides read TGCAGCGTTCTTAATAGCGGGGGCCCCGCCGAGCAGTACTTC.

The V gene is TRBV5-8, the J gene TRBJ2-1; D gene uncertain. The CDR3 loop spans 15 amino acids. Trimming removed 4 bases from V and 0 bases from J, with 11 bases in between. The germline V gene encodes CDR1 SGHTS and CDR2 YDEGEE. CDR3 residues: CASSPWPISYNEQFF. DNA of the CDR3: TGTGCCAGCAGCCCCTGGCCAATCTCCTACAATGAGCAGTTCTTC. Together with reference TRBV5-8 and TRBJ2-1, the CDR3 gives the full variable domain: EAGVTQSPTHLIKTRGQQATLRCSPISGHTSVYWYQQALGLGLQFLLWYDEGEERNRGNFPPRFSGRQFPNYSSELNVNALELEDSALYLCASSPWPISYNEQFFGPGTRLTVL.

This clone was observed a few times. This chain uses TRBV7-8 with TRBJ1-3; the D gene is possibly TRBD1 (5 bases). Germline CDR1 SGHVS, CDR2 FQNEAQ. The V end was cut by 4 bases, the J end by 2 bases, with 15 bases between. The CDR3 sequence is 16 residues long. CDR3 in DNA: TGTGCCAGCAGCTCAGGAGTCAGGGCCCCTGGAAACACCATATATTTT. Its translation: CASSSGVRAPGNTIYF.

V and J are TRBV7-9 and TRBJ1-4; D unclear. Trimming shortened V by 5 bases and J by 2 bases, and 3 bases separated the two germline ends. The CDR3 runs 12 residues. Looked up from germline, CDR1 is SEHNR and CDR2 is FQNEAQ (reference sequence). CDR3 nucleotides: TGTGCCAGCAGCCGGACTAATGAAAAACTGTTTTTT. Translation gives CASSRTNEKLFF.

This chain connects TRBV11-3 to TRBJ2-1; TRBD2 is a possible D gene (6 bases). The germline V gene has CDR1 SGHNT and CDR2 YENEEA. The CDR3 has 14 residues. Trimming removed 4 bases from V and 7 bases from J, with 14 bases in between. The CDR3 nucleotides read TGTGCCAGCAGCTCCCCTTGGGACTCGAATGAGCAGTTCTTC. Protein: CASSSPWDSNEQFF. The complete variable domain, with remaining parts taken from reference TRBV11-3 and TRBJ2-1, reads EAGVVQSPRYKIIEKKQPVAFWCNPISGHNTLYWYLQNLGQGPELLIRYENEEAVDDSQLPKDRFSAERLKGVDSTLKIQPAELGDSAVYLCASSSPWDSNEQFFGPGTRLTVL.